The clone carrying this TCR beta chain was picked up many times. Its matching antigen is unknown. The CDR3 is 13 amino acids. V lost 1 base to trimming and J lost 11 bases, with 11 bases between them. The source of the sample is a study of T cells in Graves' hyperthyroidism and ophthalmopathy. Study information: Initial diagnosis, before any treatment, was when peripheral blood was collected. The study, taken as a whole, reports: For ophthalmopathy, model prediction preceded onset by a median approximately 6 months. Using 13 V-J features, a model discriminated ophthalmopathy from stable hyperthyroidism.

Aged 18 to 65, the patients had hyperthyroidism that was newly diagnosed and had lasted under 2 months. RNA transcripts were the template for amplifying TCR beta CDR3 regions. The HTBI primer set drove a first-round RT-PCR of the TCR CDR3. TCRdb redid the calling of the multiplex PCR reads with MiXCR, one entry per CDR3 protein. The data show approximately 400,000 distinct CDR3 sequences, 15% to 19% seen once. The receptor comes from a young woman with Graves' hyperthyroidism that later progressed to Graves' ophthalmopathy. The V and J genes are TRBV12-3 or TRBV12-4 and TRBJ1-4; D remains unclear. Sequencing was carried out using blood. Here the CDR3 DNA reads TGTGCCAGCAGTTTAGGCTCTCCCCCGAAACTGTTTTTT. It is translated as CASSLGSPPKLFF.